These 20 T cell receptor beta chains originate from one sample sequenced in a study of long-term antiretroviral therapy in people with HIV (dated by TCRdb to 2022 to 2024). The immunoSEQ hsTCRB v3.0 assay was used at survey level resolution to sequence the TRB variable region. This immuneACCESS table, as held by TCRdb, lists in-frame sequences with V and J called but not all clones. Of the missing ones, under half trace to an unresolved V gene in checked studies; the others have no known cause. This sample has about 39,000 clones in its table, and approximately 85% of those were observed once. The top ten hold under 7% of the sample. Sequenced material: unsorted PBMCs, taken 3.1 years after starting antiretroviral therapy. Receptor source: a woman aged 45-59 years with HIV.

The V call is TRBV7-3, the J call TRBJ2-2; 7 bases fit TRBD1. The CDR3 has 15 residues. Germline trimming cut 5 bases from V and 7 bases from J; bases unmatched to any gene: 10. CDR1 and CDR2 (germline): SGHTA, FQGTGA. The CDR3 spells CASSVEPDRVGELFF. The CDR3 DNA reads TGTGCCAGCAGCGTCGAACCAGACAGGGTCGGGGAGCTGTTTTTT.

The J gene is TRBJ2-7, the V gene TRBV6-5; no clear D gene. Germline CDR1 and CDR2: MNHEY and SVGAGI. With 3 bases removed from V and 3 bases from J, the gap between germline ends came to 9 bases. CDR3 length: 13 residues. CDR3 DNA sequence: TGTGCCAGCAGTTATGGTCAGCTCTACGAGCAGTACTTC. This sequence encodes CASSYGQLYEQYF.

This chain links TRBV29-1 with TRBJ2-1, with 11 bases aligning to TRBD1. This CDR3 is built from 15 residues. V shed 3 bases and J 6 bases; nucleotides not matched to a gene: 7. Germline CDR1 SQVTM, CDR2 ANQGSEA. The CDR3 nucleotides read TGCAGCGTTGATCCGGGACAGGGGGTACCCAATGAGCAGTTCTTC. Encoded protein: CSVDPGQGVPNEQFF.

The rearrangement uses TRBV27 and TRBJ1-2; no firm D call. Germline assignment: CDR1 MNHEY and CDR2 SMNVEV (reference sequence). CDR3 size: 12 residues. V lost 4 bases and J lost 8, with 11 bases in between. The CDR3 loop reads CASSSRELGYTF. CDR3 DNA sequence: TGTGCCAGCAGTTCACGGGAGCTCGGCTACACCTTC.

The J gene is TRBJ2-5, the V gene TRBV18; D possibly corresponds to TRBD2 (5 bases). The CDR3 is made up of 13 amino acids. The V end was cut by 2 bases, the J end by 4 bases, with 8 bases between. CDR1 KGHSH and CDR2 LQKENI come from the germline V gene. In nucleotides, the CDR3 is TGTGCCAGCTCACCAGAGGGAAGAGAGACCCAGTACTTC. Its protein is CASSPEGRETQYF.

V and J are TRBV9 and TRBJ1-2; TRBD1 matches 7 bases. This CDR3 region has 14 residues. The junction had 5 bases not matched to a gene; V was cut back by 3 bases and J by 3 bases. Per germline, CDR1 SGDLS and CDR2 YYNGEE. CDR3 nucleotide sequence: TGTGCCAGCAGCGATGGCAGGGGGTACTATGGCTACACCTTC. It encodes CASSDGRGYYGYTF.

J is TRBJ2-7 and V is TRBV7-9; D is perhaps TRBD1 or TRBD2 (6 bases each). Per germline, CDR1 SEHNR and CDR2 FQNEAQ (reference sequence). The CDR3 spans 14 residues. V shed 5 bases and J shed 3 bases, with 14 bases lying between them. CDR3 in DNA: TGTGCCAGCAGCCTAGGGGGGCCTAGCTACGAGCAGTACTTC. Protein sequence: CASSLGGPSYEQYF.

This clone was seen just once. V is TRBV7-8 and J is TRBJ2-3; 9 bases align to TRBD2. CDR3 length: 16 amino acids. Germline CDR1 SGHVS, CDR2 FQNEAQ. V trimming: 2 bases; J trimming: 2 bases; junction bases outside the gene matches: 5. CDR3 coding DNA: TGTGCCAGCAGCTTACGGGCGGGGGGGTTCACAGATACGCAGTATTTT. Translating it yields CASSLRAGGFTDTQYF.

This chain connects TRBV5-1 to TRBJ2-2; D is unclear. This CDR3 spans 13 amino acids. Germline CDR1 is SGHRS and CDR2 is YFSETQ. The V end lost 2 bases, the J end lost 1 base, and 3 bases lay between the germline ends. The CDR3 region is CASSFLNTGELFF. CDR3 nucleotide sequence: TGCGCCAGCAGCTTCCTGAACACCGGGGAGCTGTTTTTT. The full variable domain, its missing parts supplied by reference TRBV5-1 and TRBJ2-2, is KAGVTQTPRYLIKTRGQQVTLSCSPISGHRSVSWYQQTPGQGLQFLFEYFSETQRNKGNFPGRFSGRQFSNSRSEMNVSTLELGDSALYLCASSFLNTGELFFGEGSRLTVL.

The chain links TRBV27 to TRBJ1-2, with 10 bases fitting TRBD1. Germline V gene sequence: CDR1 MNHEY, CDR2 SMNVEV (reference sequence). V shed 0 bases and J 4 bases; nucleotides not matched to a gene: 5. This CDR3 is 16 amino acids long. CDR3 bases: TGTGCCAGCAGTTTATCCAGGACAGGGGGACTCTATGGCTACACCTTC. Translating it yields CASSLSRTGGLYGYTF.

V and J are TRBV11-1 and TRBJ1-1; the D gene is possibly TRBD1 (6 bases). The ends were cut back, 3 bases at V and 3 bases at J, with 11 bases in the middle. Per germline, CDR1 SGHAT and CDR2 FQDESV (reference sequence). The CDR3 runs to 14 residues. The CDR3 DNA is TGTGCCAGCAGCTTCACCACAGGGTACACTGAAGCTTTCTTT. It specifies CASSFTTGYTEAFF.

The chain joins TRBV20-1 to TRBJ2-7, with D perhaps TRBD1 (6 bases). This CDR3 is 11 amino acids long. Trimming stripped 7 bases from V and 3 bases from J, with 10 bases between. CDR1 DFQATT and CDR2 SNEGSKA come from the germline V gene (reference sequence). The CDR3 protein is CSVAGVYEQYF. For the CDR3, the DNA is TGCAGTGTCGCAGGGGTCTACGAGCAGTACTTC.

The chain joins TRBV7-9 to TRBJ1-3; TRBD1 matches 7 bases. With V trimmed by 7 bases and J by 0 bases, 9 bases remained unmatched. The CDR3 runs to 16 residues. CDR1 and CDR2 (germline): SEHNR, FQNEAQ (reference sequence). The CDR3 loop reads CASKFGTANSGNTIYF. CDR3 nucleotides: TGTGCCAGCAAGTTTGGGACAGCCAACTCTGGAAACACCATATATTTT.

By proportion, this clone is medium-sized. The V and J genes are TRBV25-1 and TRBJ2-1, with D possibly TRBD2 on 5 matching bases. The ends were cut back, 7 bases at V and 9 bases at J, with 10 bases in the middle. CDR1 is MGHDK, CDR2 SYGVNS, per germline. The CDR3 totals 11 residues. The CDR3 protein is CASNMGSEQFF. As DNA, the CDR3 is TGTGCCAGCAACATGGGGAGTGAGCAGTTCTTC.

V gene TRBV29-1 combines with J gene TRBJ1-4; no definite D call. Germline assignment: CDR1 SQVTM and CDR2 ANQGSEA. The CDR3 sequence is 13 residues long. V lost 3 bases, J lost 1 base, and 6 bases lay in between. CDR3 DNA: TGCAGCGTTGAGGAGATAACTAATGAAAAACTGTTTTTT. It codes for CSVEEITNEKLFF.

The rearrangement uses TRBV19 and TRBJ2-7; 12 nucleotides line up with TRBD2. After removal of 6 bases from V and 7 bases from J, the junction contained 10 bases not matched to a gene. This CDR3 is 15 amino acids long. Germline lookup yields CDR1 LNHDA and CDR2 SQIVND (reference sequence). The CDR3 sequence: CASRGRIGLAGEQYF. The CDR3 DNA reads TGTGCCAGTAGAGGTAGAATCGGACTAGCGGGGGAGCAGTACTTC. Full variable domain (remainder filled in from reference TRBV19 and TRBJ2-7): DGGITQSPKYLFRKEGQNVTLSCEQNLNHDAMYWYRQDPGQGLRLIYYSQIVNDFQKGDIAEGYSVSREKKESFPLTVTSAQKNPTAFYLCASRGRIGLAGEQYFGPGTRLTVT.

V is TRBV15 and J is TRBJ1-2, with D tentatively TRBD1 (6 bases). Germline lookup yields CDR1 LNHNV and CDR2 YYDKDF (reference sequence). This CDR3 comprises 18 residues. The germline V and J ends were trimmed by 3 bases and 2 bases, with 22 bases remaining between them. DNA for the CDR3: TGTGCCACCAGCAGTGATGCCCGGACAGACACCCACAACTATGGCTACACCTTC. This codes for CATSSDARTDTHNYGYTF.

This CDR3 reads CASSQPMGYGYTF. The CDR3, as DNA: TGCGCCAGCAGCCAACCCATGGGGTACGGCTACACCTTC. V is TRBV4-1 and J is TRBJ1-2; D is uncertain. V lost 2 bases to trimming and J lost 8 bases, with 12 bases between them. Germline loops: CDR1 MGHRA, CDR2 YSYEKL. The CDR3 is 13 residues long.

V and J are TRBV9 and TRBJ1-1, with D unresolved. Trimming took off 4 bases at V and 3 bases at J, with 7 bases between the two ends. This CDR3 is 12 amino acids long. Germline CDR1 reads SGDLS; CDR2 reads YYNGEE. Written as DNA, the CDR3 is TGTGCCAGCAGCCGGAGGGACACTGAAGCTTTCTTT. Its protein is CASSRRDTEAFF.

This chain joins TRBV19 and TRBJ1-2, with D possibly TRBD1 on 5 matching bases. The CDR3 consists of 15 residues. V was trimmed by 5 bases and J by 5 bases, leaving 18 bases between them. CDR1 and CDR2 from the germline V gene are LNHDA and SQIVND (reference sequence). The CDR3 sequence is CASSGRVRAGYGYTF. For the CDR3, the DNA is TGTGCCAGTAGTGGCCGGGTCAGGGCTGGGTATGGCTACACCTTC.